This TCR beta chain is drawn from a study of cytomegalovirus exposure and HLA in healthy donors. Study-wide background: A subsequent analysis stated that the approximately 110 validation repertoires were run on the same platform as the roughly 670 first-cohort repertoires.

Study observations and caveats: Cytomegalovirus-associated TCR beta chains were listed, numbering 150 to 200. Most TCR sequences were seen very rarely across donors, but some public TCRs occurred in many.

Comments on this clone: Antigen specificity is unknown.

Germline loops: CDR1 LNHDA, CDR2 SQIVND (reference sequence). V lost 7 bases, J lost 0 bases, and 8 bases lay in between. This CDR3 contains 13 residues. The data were produced by immunoSEQ multiplex PCR, yet TCRdb's version contains in-frame clones alone and is incomplete. The sample has approximately 65,000 clones, over 80% seen once. This receptor was taken from a man younger than 35 in good health and CMV-seronegative. The chain recombines TRBV19 with TRBJ2-3; no clear D gene. Sequencing was carried out using PBMCs. For the CDR3, the DNA is TGTGCCAGTAAAATGACTAGCACAGATACGCAGTATTTT. It is translated as CASKMTSTDTQYF.